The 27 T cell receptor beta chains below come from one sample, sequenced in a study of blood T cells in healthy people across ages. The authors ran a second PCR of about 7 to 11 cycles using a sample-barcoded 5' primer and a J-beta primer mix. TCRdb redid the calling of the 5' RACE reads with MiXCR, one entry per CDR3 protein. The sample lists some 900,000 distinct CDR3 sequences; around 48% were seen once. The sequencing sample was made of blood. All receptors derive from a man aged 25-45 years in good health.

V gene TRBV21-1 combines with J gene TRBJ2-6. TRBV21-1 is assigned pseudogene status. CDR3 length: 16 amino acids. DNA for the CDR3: TGTGCCAGCAGCTTCCGACGGAGCTCTGGGGCCAACGTCCCGACTTTC. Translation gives CASSFRRSSGANVPTF.

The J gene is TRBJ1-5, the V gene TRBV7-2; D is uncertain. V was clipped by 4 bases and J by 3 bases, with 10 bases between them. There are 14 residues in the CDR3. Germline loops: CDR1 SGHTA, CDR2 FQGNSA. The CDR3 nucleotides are TGTGCCAGCAGCTCCATGAGCTTCAATCAGCCCCAGCATTTT. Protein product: CASSSMSFNQPQHF. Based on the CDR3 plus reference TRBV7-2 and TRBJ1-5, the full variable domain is GAGVSQSPSNKVTEKGKDVELRCDPISGHTALYWYRQSLGQGLEFLIYFQGNSAPDKSGLPSDRFSAERTGGSVSTLTIQRTQQEDSAVYLCASSSMSFNQPQHFGDGTRLSIL.

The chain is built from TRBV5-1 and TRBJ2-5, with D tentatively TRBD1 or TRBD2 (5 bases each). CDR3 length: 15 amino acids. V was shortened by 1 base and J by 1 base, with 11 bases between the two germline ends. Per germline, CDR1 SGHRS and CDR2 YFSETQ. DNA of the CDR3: TGCGCCAGCAGCTTGATGCCTGGGACCCAAGAGACCCAGTACTTC. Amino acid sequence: CASSLMPGTQETQYF.

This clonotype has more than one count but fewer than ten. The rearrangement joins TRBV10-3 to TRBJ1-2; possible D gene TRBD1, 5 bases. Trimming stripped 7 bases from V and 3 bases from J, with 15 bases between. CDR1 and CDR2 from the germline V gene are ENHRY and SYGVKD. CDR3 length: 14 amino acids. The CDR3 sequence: CAITGDGEYYGYTF. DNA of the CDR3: TGTGCCATCACTGGGGACGGGGAATACTATGGCTACACCTTC.

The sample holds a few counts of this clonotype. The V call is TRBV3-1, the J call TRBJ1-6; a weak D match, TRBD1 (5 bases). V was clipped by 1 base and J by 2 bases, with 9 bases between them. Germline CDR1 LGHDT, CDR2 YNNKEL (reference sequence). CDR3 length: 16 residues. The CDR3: CASSQGGATYNSPLHF. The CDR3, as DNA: TGTGCCAGCAGCCAAGGAGGGGCCACCTATAATTCACCCCTCCACTTT.

The CDR3, as DNA: TGTGCCAGCAGCCCAGGCGGCCTAGACCGCTCCTACGAGCAGTACTTC. Protein product: CASSPGGLDRSYEQYF. The rearrangement uses TRBV12-3 or TRBV12-4 and TRBJ2-7; D gene uncertain. V lost 6 bases to trimming and J lost 0 bases, with 18 bases between them. This CDR3 comprises 16 residues.

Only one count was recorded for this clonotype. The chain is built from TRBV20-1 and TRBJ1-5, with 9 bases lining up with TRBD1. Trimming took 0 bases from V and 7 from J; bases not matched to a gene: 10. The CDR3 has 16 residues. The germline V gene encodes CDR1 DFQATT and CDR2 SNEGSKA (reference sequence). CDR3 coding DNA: TGCAGTGCTAGAGAAATGGGACAGGGAGGCGGGCAGCCCCAGCATTTT. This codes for CSAREMGQGGGQPQHF.

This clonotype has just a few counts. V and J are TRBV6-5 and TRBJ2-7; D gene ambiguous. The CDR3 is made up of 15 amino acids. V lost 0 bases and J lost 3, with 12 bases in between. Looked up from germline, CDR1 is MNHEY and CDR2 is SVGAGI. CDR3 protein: CASSYSTGMSYEQYF. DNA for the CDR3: TGTGCCAGCAGTTACTCGACTGGGATGAGCTACGAGCAGTACTTC.

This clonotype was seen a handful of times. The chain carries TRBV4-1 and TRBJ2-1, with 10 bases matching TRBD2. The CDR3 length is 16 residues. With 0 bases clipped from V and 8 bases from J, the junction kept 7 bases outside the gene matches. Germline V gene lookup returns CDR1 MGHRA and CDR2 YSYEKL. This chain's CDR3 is CASSQDKYLAGDEQFF. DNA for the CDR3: TGCGCCAGCAGCCAAGATAAGTACCTAGCGGGGGATGAGCAGTTCTTC.

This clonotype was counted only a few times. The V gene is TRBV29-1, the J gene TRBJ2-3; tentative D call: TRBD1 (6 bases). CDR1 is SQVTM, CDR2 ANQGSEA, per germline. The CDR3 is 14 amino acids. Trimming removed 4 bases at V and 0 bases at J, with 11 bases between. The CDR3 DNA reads TGCAGCGTTGGGGGGCGTCTGAGCACAGATACGCAGTATTTT. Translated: CSVGGRLSTDTQYF.

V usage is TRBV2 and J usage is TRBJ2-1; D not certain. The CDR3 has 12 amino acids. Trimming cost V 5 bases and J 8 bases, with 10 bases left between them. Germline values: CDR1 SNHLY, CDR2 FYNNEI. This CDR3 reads CASSLGAYEQFF. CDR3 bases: TGTGCCAGCAGTCTTGGAGCCTATGAGCAGTTCTTC.

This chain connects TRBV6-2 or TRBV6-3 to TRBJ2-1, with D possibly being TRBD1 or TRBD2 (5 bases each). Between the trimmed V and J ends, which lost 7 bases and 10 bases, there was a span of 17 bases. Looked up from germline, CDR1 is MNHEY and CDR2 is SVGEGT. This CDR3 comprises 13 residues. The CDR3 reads CASKNRDVSEQFF. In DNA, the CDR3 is TGTGCCAGCAAGAACCGGGACGTTTCCGAGCAGTTCTTC.

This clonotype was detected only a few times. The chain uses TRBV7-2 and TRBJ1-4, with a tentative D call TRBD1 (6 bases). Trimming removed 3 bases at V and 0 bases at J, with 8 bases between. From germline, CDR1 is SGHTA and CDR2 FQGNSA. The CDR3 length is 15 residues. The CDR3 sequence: CASSFRQATNEKLFF. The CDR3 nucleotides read TGTGCCAGCAGCTTCCGACAGGCAACTAATGAAAAACTGTTTTTT.

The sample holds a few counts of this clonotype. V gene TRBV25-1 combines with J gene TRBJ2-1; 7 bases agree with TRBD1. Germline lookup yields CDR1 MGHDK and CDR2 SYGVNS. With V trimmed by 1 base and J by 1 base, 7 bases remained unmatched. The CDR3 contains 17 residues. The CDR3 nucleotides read TGTGCCAGCAGTGAATCCGGCAGGGGGATATCCTACAATGAGCAGTTCTTC. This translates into CASSESGRGISYNEQFF.

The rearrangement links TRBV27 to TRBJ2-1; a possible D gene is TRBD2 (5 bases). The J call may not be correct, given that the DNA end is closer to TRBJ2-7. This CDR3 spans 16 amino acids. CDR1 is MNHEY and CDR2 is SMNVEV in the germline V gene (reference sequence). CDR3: CASSLQVANSYNEQYF. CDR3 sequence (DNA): TGTGCCAGCAGTTTACAGGTAGCGAATTCCTACAATGAGCAGTACTTC.

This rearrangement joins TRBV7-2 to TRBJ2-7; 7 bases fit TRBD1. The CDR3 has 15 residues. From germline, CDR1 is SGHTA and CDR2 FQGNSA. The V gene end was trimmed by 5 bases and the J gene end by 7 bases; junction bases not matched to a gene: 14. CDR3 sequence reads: CASSQNGQVKQEQYF. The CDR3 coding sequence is TGTGCCAGCAGCCAGAACGGACAGGTAAAACAAGAGCAGTACTTC.

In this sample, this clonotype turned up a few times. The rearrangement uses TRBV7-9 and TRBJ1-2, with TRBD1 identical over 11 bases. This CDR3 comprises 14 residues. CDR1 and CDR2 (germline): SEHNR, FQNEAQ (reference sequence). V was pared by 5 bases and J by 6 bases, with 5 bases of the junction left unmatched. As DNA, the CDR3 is TGTGCCAGCAGCCGGACAGGGGGCCTCGATGGCTACACCTTC. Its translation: CASSRTGGLDGYTF.

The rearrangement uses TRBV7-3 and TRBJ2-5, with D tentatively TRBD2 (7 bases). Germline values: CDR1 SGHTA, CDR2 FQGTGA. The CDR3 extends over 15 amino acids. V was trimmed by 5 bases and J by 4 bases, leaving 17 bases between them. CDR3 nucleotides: TGTGCCAGCAGCAACACGCACGGGGGGCTAGAGACCCAGTACTTC. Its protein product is CASSNTHGGLETQYF.

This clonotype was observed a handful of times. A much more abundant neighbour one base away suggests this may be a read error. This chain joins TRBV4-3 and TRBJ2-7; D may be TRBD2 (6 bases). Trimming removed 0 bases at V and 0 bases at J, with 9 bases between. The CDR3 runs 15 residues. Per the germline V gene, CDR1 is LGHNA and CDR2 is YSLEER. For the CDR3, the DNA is TGCGCCAGCAGCCAAGATCGGGAGAGCTCCTACGAGCAGTACTTC. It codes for CASSQDRESSYEQYF.

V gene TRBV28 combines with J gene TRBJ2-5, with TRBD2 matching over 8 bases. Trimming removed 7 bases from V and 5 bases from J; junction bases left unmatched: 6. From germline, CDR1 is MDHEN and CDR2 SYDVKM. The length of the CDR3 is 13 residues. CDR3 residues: CASNPGGAETQYF. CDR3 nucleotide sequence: TGTGCCAGCAATCCGGGAGGGGCGGAGACCCAGTACTTC.

DNA of the CDR3: TGTGCCAGCAGTTTAGTGGGCAGGGTTTCCACTGAAGCTTTCTTT. It encodes CASSLVGRVSTEAFF. This chain connects TRBV12-3 or TRBV12-4 to TRBJ1-1, with D perhaps matching TRBD1 (5 bases). There are 15 residues in the CDR3. The V gene lost 1 base and the J gene lost 4 bases, with 13 bases spanning the gap.

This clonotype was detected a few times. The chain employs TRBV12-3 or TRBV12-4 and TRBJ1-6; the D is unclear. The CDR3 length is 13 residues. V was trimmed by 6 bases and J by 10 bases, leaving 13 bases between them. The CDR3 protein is CASSLESGSPLHF. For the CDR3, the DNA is TGTGCCAGCAGCCTAGAGTCCGGCTCACCCCTCCACTTT.

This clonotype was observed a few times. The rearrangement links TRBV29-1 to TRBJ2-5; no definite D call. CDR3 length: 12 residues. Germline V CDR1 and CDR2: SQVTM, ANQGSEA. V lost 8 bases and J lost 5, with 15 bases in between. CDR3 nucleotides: TGCAGCCCTGCTACGGCCCCGGAGACCCAGTACTTC. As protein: CSPATAPETQYF.

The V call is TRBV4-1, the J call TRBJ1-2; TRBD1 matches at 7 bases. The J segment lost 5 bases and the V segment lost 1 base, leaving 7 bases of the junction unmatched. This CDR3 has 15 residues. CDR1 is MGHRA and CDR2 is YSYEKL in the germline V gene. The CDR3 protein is CASSQVLGTEYGYTF. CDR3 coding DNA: TGCGCCAGCAGCCAAGTTTTAGGGACAGAGTATGGCTACACCTTC.

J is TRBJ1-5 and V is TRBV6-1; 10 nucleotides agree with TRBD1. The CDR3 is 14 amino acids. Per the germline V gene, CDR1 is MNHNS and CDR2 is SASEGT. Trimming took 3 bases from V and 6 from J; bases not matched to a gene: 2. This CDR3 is CASSERQGAQPQHF. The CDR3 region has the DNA TGTGCCAGCAGTGAGAGACAGGGGGCTCAGCCCCAGCATTTT.

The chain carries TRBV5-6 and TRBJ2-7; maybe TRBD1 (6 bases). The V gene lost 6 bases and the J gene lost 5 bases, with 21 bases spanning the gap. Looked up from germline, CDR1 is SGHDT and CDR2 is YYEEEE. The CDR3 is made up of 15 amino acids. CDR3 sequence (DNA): TGTGCCAGCACCCTTATCCCCCAGGGGATGGACGAGCAGTACTTC. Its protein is CASTLIPQGMDEQYF.

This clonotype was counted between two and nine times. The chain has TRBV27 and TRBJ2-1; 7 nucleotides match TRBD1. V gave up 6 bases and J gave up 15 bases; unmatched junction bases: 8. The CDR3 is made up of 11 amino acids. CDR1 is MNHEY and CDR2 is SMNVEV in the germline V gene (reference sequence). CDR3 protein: CASRNRQGWFF. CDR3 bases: TGTGCCAGCAGAAACAGACAGGGTTGGTTCTTC.